The 5 T cell receptor beta chains reported below all come from one sample, sequenced in a study of CD8+CD57+ T cells in acquired aplastic anemia. Both TCR beta VDJ combination and CDR3 sequence profiling were carried out. Genomic DNA was the template for this profiling. TCRdb recomputed calls from the reads with MiXCR, one row per CDR3 protein. The sample carries approximately 200,000 distinct CDR3 sequences, around 50% recorded once. It was patients with CD8+CD57+ cell expansion by flow cytometry who were chosen for sequencing. The sequencing input was sorted CD4+, CD8+, or CD8+CD57+ T cells (not recorded which) from PBMCs. All receptors come from a human donor with aplastic anemia.

Notes on this clonotype: One base away lies a much larger clone, so this may be a sequencing read error. The V gene is TRBV11-2, the J gene TRBJ2-2, with D perhaps TRBD1 or TRBD2 (6 bases each). Germline lookup yields CDR1 SGHAT and CDR2 FQNNGV. The CDR3 is 16 residues long. DNA for the CDR3: TGTGCCAGCAGCTTATTTCGGGGGCGGCGCACCGGGGAGCTGCTTTTT. Its translation: CASSLFRGRRTGELLF.

V usage is TRBV20-1 and J usage is TRBJ2-7; D remains unclear. Trimming took 5 bases from V and 1 from J, leaving 18 bases between them. In germline, CDR1 is DFQATT, CDR2 SNEGSKA (reference sequence). The CDR3 extends over 15 amino acids. The CDR3 nucleotides read TGCAGTGCTTTAACCTCGGACGGAGTTTCCTACGAGCAGTACTTC. This translates into CSALTSDGVSYEQYF.

This clonotype was detected ten times or more. The rearrangement links TRBV28 to TRBJ1-2; a possible D gene is TRBD1 (5 bases). From germline, CDR1 is MDHEN and CDR2 SYDVKM. This CDR3 comprises 13 residues. The V and J ends lost 2 bases and 4 bases respectively, with 8 bases between them. CDR3 coding DNA: TGTGCCAGCAGTTTAGTGACAGCCTATGGCTACACCTTC. Encoded protein: CASSLVTAYGYTF.

This clonotype was counted many times. This chain joins TRBV20-1 and TRBJ1-5, with 7 positions matching TRBD1. CDR3 length equals 14 residues. Trimming removed 5 bases from V and 2 bases from J; junction bases left unmatched: 6. Germline V gene sequence: CDR1 DFQATT, CDR2 SNEGSKA (reference sequence). In nucleotides, the CDR3 is TGCAGTGCTTTAGACAGGGCGGGCAATCAGCCCCAGCATTTT. This gives the protein CSALDRAGNQPQHF.

This clonotype has ten or more counts. The chain uses TRBV20-1 and TRBJ2-3; 8 bases match TRBD2. Per the germline V gene, CDR1 is DFQATT and CDR2 is SNEGSKA (reference sequence). V was clipped by 5 bases and J by 3 bases; unmatched bases: 13. The CDR3 loop spans 16 amino acids. The CDR3 sequence is CSASITTGTRTDTQYF. CDR3 bases: TGCAGTGCTTCGATCACCACCGGGACTAGGACAGATACGCAGTATTTT.